Here is one T cell receptor (beta chain) with its context. Its antigen is undetermined. The sample comes from a study of persistence of HIV-infected CD4 T cells. This was the immunoSEQ version 4 assay in survey mode. The protocol was immunoSEQ multiplex PCR, while the TCRdb copy is restricted to in-frame clones and leaves out a portion. This table has approximately 30,000 clones, 82% appearing once. Stimulation used 10 ug/mL lysate from CMV-infected fibroblasts. Memory cells lacking CD40L and CD69 with high CD45RO were sorted. Adults with HIV-1 started suppressive ART while chronically infected. From germline, CDR1 is GTSNPN and CDR2 SVGIG (reference sequence). This CDR3 region has 11 residues.

The sequence was collected from an adult woman with HIV who was CMV-seropositive. J is TRBJ1-2 and V is TRBV30; unclear D gene. The specimen comprised CD4+ T cells sorted from PBMCs after approximately 19-hour stimulation, sampled from a patient who received antiretroviral therapy. CDR3 nucleotide sequence: TGTGCGTTCGGCAGTAACTATGGCTACACCTTC. As protein: CAFGSNYGYTF.